Reported below is one T cell receptor beta chain. The CDR3 is 14 amino acids. Germline lookup yields CDR1 MNHNS and CDR2 SASEGT. V gave up 7 bases and J gave up 4 bases; unmatched junction bases: 8. The data derive from a study of T cells in Graves' hyperthyroidism and ophthalmopathy. Researchers took RNA transcripts and amplified the TCR beta CDR3 regions from them. RT-PCR in the first round (using the HTBI primer set) targeted the TCR CDR3. A single record per CDR3 protein comes from TCRdb applying MiXCR to the multiplex PCR reads. In the table there are fewer than 450,000 distinct CDR3 sequences, under 20% of which are singletons.

The sequencing input was blood. The TCR comes from a man in his late teens or twenties with Graves' ophthalmopathy. The chain links TRBV6-1 to TRBJ2-3; 7 bases align to TRBD2. CDR3 DNA sequence: TGTGCCAGCACCGACCGGGACTACGCAGATACGCAGTATTTT. Encoded protein: CASTDRDYADTQYF.